The subject of this entry is one TCR beta chain. The antigen remains unidentified. The CDR3 totals 14 residues. Trimming took 2 bases from V and 5 from J, leaving 13 bases between them. Germline values: CDR1 SGHKS, CDR2 YYEKEE (reference sequence). The entry originates in a study of regulatory T cells in long-lasting Graves disease. The study's findings and limits: TRBV28, TRBJ1-2 and TRBJ2-5 were segments that persistent disease favored. Persistent cases of Graves' showed reduced TCR diversity relative to newly diagnosed patients.

Time point indicated: persistent/refractory GD, antithyroid drugs over 5 years with positive TRAb. There was RNA extracted from PBMCs, and the TCR library was made from it. Construction of the TCR beta libraries employed iRepertoire HTBI primers in conjunction with Arm-PCR of CDR3 regions. One entry per CDR3 protein results from TCRdb running MiXCR on the multiplex PCR reads. The sample records a few hundred thousand distinct CDR3 sequences, 20% to 30% being singletons. The TCR originated in a female donor with Graves disease. The gene calls are TRBV5-5 and TRBJ1-1, with D perhaps matching TRBD1 (5 bases). This sample comprised peripheral blood mononuclear cells (PBMCs), obtained when the disease was refractory, from a patient treated with antithyroid drugs. The CDR3, as DNA: TGTGCCAGCAGCTTCTTTGGGGGGGGAACTGAAGCTTTCTTT. It codes for CASSFFGGGTEAFF.